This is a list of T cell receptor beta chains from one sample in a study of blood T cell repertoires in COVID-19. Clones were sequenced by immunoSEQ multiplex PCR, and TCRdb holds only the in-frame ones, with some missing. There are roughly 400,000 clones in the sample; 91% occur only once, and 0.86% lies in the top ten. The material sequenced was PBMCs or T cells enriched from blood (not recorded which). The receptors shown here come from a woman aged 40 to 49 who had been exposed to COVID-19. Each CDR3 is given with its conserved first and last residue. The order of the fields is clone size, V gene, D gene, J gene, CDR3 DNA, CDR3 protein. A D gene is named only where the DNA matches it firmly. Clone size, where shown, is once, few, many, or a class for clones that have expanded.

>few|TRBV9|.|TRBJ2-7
TGTGCCAGCAGCGTAGGCGGGGACTCCTACGAGCAGTACTTC
CASSVGGDSYEQYF
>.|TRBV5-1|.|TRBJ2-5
TGCGCCAGCAGCGAGGCGGGGGCACAGGGCGAGACCCAGTACTTC
CASSEAGAQGETQYF
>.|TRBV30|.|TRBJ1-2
TGTGCCTGCGCCAGGGGTTCGGAGAGTGGCTACACCTTC
CACARGSESGYTF
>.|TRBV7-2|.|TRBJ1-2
TGTGCCAGCAGCCCCCCTCGGACAGACTATGGCTACACCTTC
CASSPPRTDYGYTF
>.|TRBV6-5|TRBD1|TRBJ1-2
TGTGCCACTCAACAGGGGGACTATGGCTACACCTTC
CATQQGDYGYTF
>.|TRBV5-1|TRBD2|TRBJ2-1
TGCGCCAGCAGCTTGACCGGGACTAGCGGCTACAATGAGCAGTTCTTC
CASSLTGTSGYNEQFF
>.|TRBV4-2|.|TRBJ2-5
TGTGCCAGCAGCCAAGATCAGAGAGGGGGAGCAGAGACCCAGTACTTC
CASSQDQRGGAETQYF
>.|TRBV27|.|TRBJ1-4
TGTGCCAGCTCCGGGACAACGGGAAAACTGTTTTTT
CASSGTTGKLFF
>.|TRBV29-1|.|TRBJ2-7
TGCAGCGTTGCTTCAGCTAGCTCCTACGAGCAGTACTTC
CSVASASSYEQYF
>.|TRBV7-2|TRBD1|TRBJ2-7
TGTGCCAGCAGCTTTTTAACGGGACAGGGTTTGTACTTC
CASSFLTGQGLYF
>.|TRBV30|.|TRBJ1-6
TGTGCCTGGAGTGGCCGGAGGGGCACCTATAATTCACCCCTCCACTTT
CAWSGRRGTYNSPLHF
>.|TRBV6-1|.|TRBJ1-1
TGTGCCAGCAGTGATTGGGGGGATGAAGCTTTCTTT
CASSDWGDEAFF
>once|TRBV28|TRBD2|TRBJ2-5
TGTGCCAGCAGGGAAAGCGGGAAAGAGACCCAGTACTTC
CASRESGKETQYF
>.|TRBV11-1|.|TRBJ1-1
TGTGCCAGCAGCCCAGGGTTGAACACTGAAGCTTTCTTT
CASSPGLNTEAFF
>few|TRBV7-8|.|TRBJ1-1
TGTGCCAGCAGCTTAGCCTTTGAAGCTTTCTTT
CASSLAFEAFF